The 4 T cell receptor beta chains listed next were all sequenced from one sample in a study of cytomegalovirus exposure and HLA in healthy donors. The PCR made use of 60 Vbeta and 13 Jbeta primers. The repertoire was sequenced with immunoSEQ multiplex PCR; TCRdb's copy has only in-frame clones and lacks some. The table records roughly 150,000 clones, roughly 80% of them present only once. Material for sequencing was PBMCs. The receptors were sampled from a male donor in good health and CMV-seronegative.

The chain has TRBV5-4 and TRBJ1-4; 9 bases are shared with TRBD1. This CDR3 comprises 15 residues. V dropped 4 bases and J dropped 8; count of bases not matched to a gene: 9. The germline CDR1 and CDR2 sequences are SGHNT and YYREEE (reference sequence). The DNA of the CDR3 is TGTGCCAGCAGCCCGTACAGGGGGCGCGAGGAAAAACTGTTTTTT. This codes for CASSPYRGREEKLFF.

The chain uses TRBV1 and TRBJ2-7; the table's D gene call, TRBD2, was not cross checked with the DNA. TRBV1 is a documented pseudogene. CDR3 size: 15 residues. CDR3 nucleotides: TGCACCAGCAGCCAAGATTGGCCTAGGACCTACGAGCAGTACTTC. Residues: CTSSQDWPRTYEQYF.

The CDR3 is CASSLVDRGSTDTQYF. CDR3 DNA: TGTGCCAGCAGCTTAGTAGACAGGGGGAGCACAGATACGCAGTATTTT. This chain connects TRBV11-2 to TRBJ2-3, with TRBD1 matching over 9 bases. The CDR3 totals 16 residues. V lost 1 base, J lost 0 bases, and 2 bases stayed unmatched. In germline, CDR1 is SGHAT, CDR2 FQNNGV.

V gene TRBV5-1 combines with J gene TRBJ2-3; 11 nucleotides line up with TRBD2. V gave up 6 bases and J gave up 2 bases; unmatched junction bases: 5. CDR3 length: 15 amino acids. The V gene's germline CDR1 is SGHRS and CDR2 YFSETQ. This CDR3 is CASTIAGGATDTQYF. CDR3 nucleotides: TGCGCCAGCACCATAGCGGGGGGGGCCACAGATACGCAGTATTTT.